Shown below are 21 T cell receptor beta chains from a single sample sequenced in a study of cytomegalovirus exposure and HLA in healthy donors. Sequenced by immunoSEQ multiplex PCR; TCRdb stores in-frame clones only, minus some. This sample has fewer than 150,000 clones, with approximately 91% found just once. The sequenced material came from PBMCs. Receptor source: a man aged 30 to 39 in good health and CMV-seronegative.

The CDR3 DNA follows: TGCGCCAGCAGCCACGAAGCTGACAAACGAGAAGCTTTCTTT. Its translation is CASSHEADKREAFF. The chain couples TRBV5-1 to TRBJ1-1; D unclear. V lost 4 bases and J lost 8, with 18 bases in between. The CDR3 is 14 amino acids. Germline assignment: CDR1 SGHRS and CDR2 YFSETQ.

The rearrangement links TRBV5-1 to TRBJ2-1; TRBD1 agrees at 7 bases. The V gene's germline CDR1 is SGHRS and CDR2 YFSETQ. Trimming took 2 bases from V and 2 from J; bases not matched to a gene: 4. The CDR3 covers 15 residues. The CDR3 sequence is CASSLTGEAYNEQFF. In DNA, the CDR3 is TGCGCCAGCAGCTTAACAGGGGAAGCCTACAATGAGCAGTTCTTC.

The CDR3 spells CASGPRDSHNQPQHF. The CDR3 DNA is TGTGCCAGCGGACCCCGGGACAGCCACAATCAGCCCCAGCATTTT. V gene TRBV7-9 combines with J gene TRBJ1-5; 7 bases align to TRBD1. CDR3 length: 15 residues. V was clipped by 8 bases and J by 3 bases; unmatched bases: 10. The germline V gene has CDR1 SEHNR and CDR2 FQNEAQ (reference sequence). The full variable domain, with the rest looked up from reference TRBV7-9 and TRBJ1-5, is DTGVSQNPRHKITKRGQNVTFRCDPISEHNRLYWYRQTLGQGPEFLTYFQNEAQLEKSRLLSDRFSAERPKGSFSTLEIQRTEQGDSAMYLCASGPRDSHNQPQHFGDGTRLSIL.

This clone was seen once. This chain joins TRBV4-2 and TRBJ1-2, with D possibly being TRBD1 (6 bases). Trimming left V 3 bases short and J 2 bases short, with 16 bases between. The germline V gene has CDR1 LGHNA and CDR2 YNFKEQ. The CDR3 extends over 16 amino acids. CDR3 DNA sequence: TGTGCCAGCAGCCAGGGATCCCAGGGGACCAACTATGGCTACACCTTC. Translating gives CASSQGSQGTNYGYTF.

Comments on this clone: A read error may account for a junction end that differs from germline. The chain links TRBV6-5 to TRBJ1-4; TRBD1 matches 9 bases. CDR1 MNHEY and CDR2 SVGAGI come from the germline V gene. The CDR3 length is 14 residues. The CDR3 sequence: CASLSGQGRMGWIF. The DNA for the CDR3 is TGTGCCAGCCTATCCGGACAGGGGAGGATGGGTTGGATTTTT.

The V and J genes are TRBV2 and TRBJ2-1, with 14 nucleotides matching TRBD2. The germline V gene has CDR1 SNHLY and CDR2 FYNNEI. The V and J ends lost 9 bases and 0 bases, in that order; junction bases with no gene match: 13. This CDR3 is 19 amino acids long. CDR3 loop: CARGLAGDGKLSSYNEQFF. The CDR3 DNA reads TGTGCCAGGGGACTAGCGGGGGATGGAAAGTTGAGCTCCTACAATGAGCAGTTCTTC. The variable domain in full, completed from reference TRBV2 and TRBJ2-1, reads EPEVTQTPSHQVTQMGQEVILRCVPISNHLYFYWYRQILGQKVEFLVSFYNNEISEKSEIFDDQFSVERPDGSNFTLKIRSTKLEDSAMYFCARGLAGDGKLSSYNEQFFGPGTRLTVL.

This clone was found once. Other nucleotide sequences from this sample produce the same CDR3. The chain employs TRBV5-1 and TRBJ2-1, with D perhaps matching TRBD2 (6 bases). The CDR3 covers 13 residues. V lost 1 base and J 4 bases, leaving 6 bases between the germline ends. The germline CDR1 and CDR2 sequences are SGHRS and YFSETQ. The chain's CDR3 is CASSLRGYNEQFF. Here the CDR3 DNA reads TGCGCCAGCAGCTTGCGGGGGTACAATGAGCAGTTCTTC.

J is TRBJ1-1 and V is TRBV6-1; tentatively, D is TRBD1 (5 bases). Germline CDR1 MNHNS, CDR2 SASEGT. Trimming shortened V by 7 bases and J by 2 bases, and 14 bases separated the two germline ends. The CDR3 length is 14 residues. In DNA form, the CDR3 reads TGTGCCAGCACCAGAGACAGCTCTAACACTGAAGCTTTCTTT. This gives the protein CASTRDSSNTEAFF.

The chain has TRBV6-1 and TRBJ1-3; D is unresolved. Germline CDR1 is MNHNS and CDR2 is SASEGT. The ends were cut back, 3 bases at V and 7 bases at J, with 4 bases in the middle. This CDR3 region has 11 residues. The CDR3 DNA is TGTGCCAGCAGTGAGGAGAACACCATATATTTT. As protein: CASSEENTIYF.

The V and J genes are TRBV7-2 and TRBJ1-2, with 7 bases identical to TRBD1. From germline, CDR1 is SGHTA and CDR2 FQGNSA. The CDR3 is made up of 14 amino acids. V lost 5 bases and J lost 9; bases outside the gene matches: 12. The CDR3 DNA sequence: TGTGCCAGCAGCCTCCAGGACAGGCCACGTAGCTACACCTTC. This encodes CASSLQDRPRSYTF.

This clone was detected a few times. V gene TRBV7-9 combines with J gene TRBJ2-3, with TRBD2 matching 9 bases. CDR3 length: 15 amino acids. Germline V gene sequence: CDR1 SEHNR, CDR2 FQNEAQ (reference sequence). V dropped 3 bases and J dropped 4; count of bases not matched to a gene: 5. The CDR3 reads CASSFLGGRADTQYF. The CDR3 DNA is TGTGCCAGCAGCTTTCTGGGCGGGAGGGCAGATACGCAGTATTTT.

V and J are TRBV2 and TRBJ2-2, with 7 bases aligning to TRBD1. Trimming took 10 bases from V and 1 from J; bases not matched to a gene: 9. The CDR3 is 15 residues long. CDR1 and CDR2 (germline): SNHLY, FYNNEI. CDR3 in DNA: TGTGCCACCAAAACGGGGACAGTGAACACCGGGGAGCTGTTTTTT. Translated: CATKTGTVNTGELFF. The full variable domain, its missing parts supplied by reference TRBV2 and TRBJ2-2, is EPEVTQTPSHQVTQMGQEVILRCVPISNHLYFYWYRQILGQKVEFLVSFYNNEISEKSEIFDDQFSVERPDGSNFTLKIRSTKLEDSAMYFCATKTGTVNTGELFFGEGSRLTVL.

The chain couples TRBV7-6 to TRBJ2-7; no clear D gene. V lost 0 bases and J 1 base, leaving 7 bases between the germline ends. In germline, CDR1 is SGHVS, CDR2 FNYEAQ. The CDR3 spans 14 residues. The CDR3 spells CASSLAPGSYEQYF. The CDR3 DNA reads as TGTGCCAGCAGCTTAGCCCCAGGATCCTACGAGCAGTACTTC.

The rearrangement links TRBV5-1 to TRBJ2-6; D not resolved. Germline CDR1 reads SGHRS; CDR2 reads YFSETQ. V lost 2 bases and J lost 0, with 15 bases in between. The CDR3 consists of 18 residues. CDR3 in DNA: TGCGCCAGCAGCTTTTCGTTGGGCTTAGGCTCTGGGGCCAACGTCCTGACTTTC. Translated: CASSFSLGLGSGANVLTF.

Here the CDR3 reads CAITQEARYGELFF. CDR3 in DNA: TGTGCCATCACTCAGGAGGCCAGATACGGGGAGCTGTTTTTT. J is TRBJ2-2 and V is TRBV10-3; D is possibly TRBD2 (5 bases). Germline values: CDR1 ENHRY, CDR2 SYGVKD. The V gene lost 7 bases and the J gene lost 7 bases, with 16 bases spanning the gap. This CDR3 has 14 amino acids.

The chain is built from TRBV10-3 and TRBJ2-2, with 9 positions matching TRBD2. CDR1 is ENHRY and CDR2 is SYGVKD in the germline V gene. J gave up 1 base and V 0 bases, and 6 bases lay outside the gene matches. The CDR3 totals 18 residues. CDR3 loop: CAISESVAGVGNTGELFF. The CDR3 bases are TGTGCCATCAGTGAGTCGGTAGCGGGAGTAGGGAACACCGGGGAGCTGTTTTTT.

This rearrangement joins TRBV6-1 to TRBJ2-1; 9 bases agree with TRBD2. Trimming at V came to 6 bases and at J to 5 bases, leaving 5 bases not matched to a gene. Germline V CDR1 and CDR2: MNHNS, SASEGT. This CDR3 contains 14 residues. CDR3 coding DNA: TGTGCCAGCAGATTAGCGGGAGTAAACAATGAGCAGTTCTTC. It yields the protein CASRLAGVNNEQFF.

The rearrangement joins TRBV6-6 to TRBJ2-7; TRBD1 matches 7 bases. Germline V gene lookup returns CDR1 MNHNY and CDR2 SVGAGI (reference sequence). After removal of 7 bases from V and 5 bases from J, the junction contained 11 bases not matched to a gene. The CDR3 is made up of 14 amino acids. CDR3 bases: TGTGCCAGCACCAAGGGTGGGACAGAACACGAGCAGTACTTC. Its protein product is CASTKGGTEHEQYF.

The chain uses TRBV5-1 and TRBJ2-5; D perhaps matches TRBD2 (5 bases). The CDR3 totals 12 residues. V lost 8 bases, J lost 2 bases, and 10 bases lay in between. Germline CDR1 reads SGHRS; CDR2 reads YFSETQ. In DNA, the CDR3 is TGCGCCAGTAAGGACTTACAAGAGACCCAGTACTTC. Protein sequence: CASKDLQETQYF.

This chain links TRBV4-3 with TRBJ2-7, with TRBD2 as a possible D gene (5 bases). Trimming cost V 0 bases and J 0 bases, with 9 bases left between them. In germline, CDR1 is LGHNA, CDR2 YSLEER. The CDR3 sequence is 15 residues long. The CDR3 reads CASSQDRGYSYEQYF. As DNA, the CDR3 is TGCGCCAGCAGCCAAGACCGCGGGTACTCCTACGAGCAGTACTTC.

This chain uses TRBV10-2 with TRBJ2-7; the D is unclear. Germline V CDR1 and CDR2: WSHSY, SAAADI. There are 16 residues in the CDR3. Trimming shortened V by 6 bases and J by 2 bases, and 20 bases separated the two germline ends. The CDR3 bases are TGCGCCAGCAGGGTCGAGGCCTCCTACGTCGCCTACGAGCAGTACTTC. This gives the protein CASRVEASYVAYEQYF.